Presented here are 27 T cell receptor beta chains from one specimen sequenced in a study of tumor-infiltrating lymphocytes in primary liver carcinoma. With a constant-region primer, TCR beta cDNA was made from about 0.55 ug of total RNA. Libraries for TCR beta were built through three nested multiplex PCR rounds, which together made up a slightly modified ARM-PCR procedure. For roughly 11 cycles apiece, the opening two PCR rounds ran with TRBV1-TRBV30 forward primers and a C-beta reverse primer. From the multiplex PCR reads, TCRdb called clonotypes with MiXCR, one entry per CDR3 protein. The sample has more than 100,000 distinct CDR3 sequences, around 70% seen once; the top ten hold 8.1%. Joint extraction of RNA and DNA used roughly 19-33 mg of bulk tissue that was unsorted. Sequenced: tumor-adjacent normal liver tissue. The source of these receptors is an older woman with primary liver carcinoma and hepatitis B virus infection.

The chain has TRBV6-1 and TRBJ1-1; D ambiguous. V shed 3 bases and J shed 4 bases, with 9 bases lying between them. The CDR3 extends over 13 amino acids. Looked up from germline, CDR1 is MNHNS and CDR2 is SASEGT. This CDR3 is CASSESLCTEAFF. DNA for the CDR3: TGTGCCAGCAGTGAGAGCCTGTGCACTGAAGCTTTCTTT.

This chain joins TRBV29-1 and TRBJ2-7; D is perhaps TRBD1 or TRBD2 (5 bases each). The CDR3 is 14 amino acids. V was shortened by 4 bases and J by 13 bases, with 26 bases between the two germline ends. Germline-derived CDR1 and CDR2 are SQVTM and ANQGSEA. The CDR3 coding sequence is TGCAGCGTTGTTATGGGAGTAGGGACCTACGGGCACTACTTC. This gives the protein CSVVMGVGTYGHYF.

The CDR3 reads CASNYRTSTDTQYF. The CDR3 DNA is TGTGCCAGCAATTACAGGACTAGCACAGATACGCAGTATTTT. The V gene is TRBV2, the J gene TRBJ2-3; D may be TRBD1 or TRBD2 (5 bases each). The V gene lost 7 bases and the J gene lost 0 bases, with 11 bases spanning the gap. The germline V gene encodes CDR1 SNHLY and CDR2 FYNNEI. The CDR3 is 14 amino acids.

As for this clonotype: A much larger clone is a single base away; this may be a read error. The chain joins TRBV5-4 to TRBJ2-1; 9 nucleotides align to TRBD2. The germline CDR1 and CDR2 sequences are SGHNT and YYREEE (reference sequence). CDR3 length equals 15 residues. CDR3 protein: CAGSLDSGSFNEQFF. CDR3 nucleotide sequence: TGTGCCGGCAGCTTGGATAGCGGGAGCTTTAATGAGCAGTTCTTC.

On this clonotype: Compared with germline, one end of the junction differs, possibly owing to a read error. The chain joins TRBV11-2 to TRBJ2-7, with a weak D call TRBD1 (6 bases). CDR1 and CDR2 (germline): SGHAT, FQNNGV. CDR3 size: 12 residues. For the CDR3, the DNA is TGCGCCAGTAACCATGACAGGCACGAGCAGTACTTC. It is translated as CASNHDRHEQYF.

For this clonotype: An end of the junction does not agree with germline; a read error may underlie this. The chain recombines TRBV4-2 with TRBJ2-7, with D possibly matching TRBD2 (5 bases). This CDR3 is 16 amino acids long. Germline V gene lookup returns CDR1 LGHNA and CDR2 YNFKEQ. Here the CDR3 DNA reads TGTGCCAGCAGCAAAGTCCCAGGACTCAACTCCTACGAGCAATACTTC. Amino acid sequence: CASSKVPGLNSYEQYF.

In its sample, this clonotype was seen many times. This chain uses TRBV28 with TRBJ2-5, with a weak D call TRBD2 (7 bases). There are 14 residues in the CDR3. Trimming pared 1 base from V and 5 bases from J, leaving 11 bases between. Germline V CDR1 and CDR2: MDHEN, SYDVKM. Here the CDR3 reads CASSLYGGPETQYF. DNA for the CDR3: TGTGCCAGCAGTTTATACGGGGGGCCGGAGACCCAGTACTTC.

The sample holds a few counts of this clonotype. This CDR3 is CATSDVAGTSEYF. In DNA, the CDR3 is TGTGCCACCAGTGATGTTGCCGGGACTAGCGAGTATTTT. The chain has TRBV24-1 and TRBJ2-3, with TRBD2 matching 10 bases. Germline V lookup: CDR1 KGHDR, CDR2 SFDVKD. The J segment lost 13 bases and the V segment lost 3 bases, leaving 6 bases of the junction unmatched. The CDR3 has 13 amino acids.

For this clonotype: Possible read error: a much larger clone is one base away. The J gene is TRBJ2-4, the V gene TRBV30, with 9 nucleotides matching TRBD1. The CDR3 consists of 14 residues. Germline V lookup: CDR1 GTSNPN, CDR2 SVGIG (reference sequence). In DNA form, the CDR3 reads TGTGCCTGGACTCCCGGGACAGGGCGGAACATTCAGAACTTC. Protein sequence: CAWTPGTGRNIQNF.

This clonotype was recorded once. The junction differs from germline at one of its ends, possibly a read error. J is TRBJ2-4 and V is TRBV11-2; TRBD1 is a possible D gene (6 bases). CDR3 length: 15 residues. Germline V gene data show CDR1 as SGHAT and CDR2 as FQNNGV. Written as DNA, the CDR3 is TGTGCCTGCAGCCTCCTTACAGGGTCCAAAAGCATTCAGTACTTC. Its translation is CACSLLTGSKSIQYF.

As concerns this clonotype: This may come from a read error, since a much larger clone is one base off. The chain has TRBV10-3 and TRBJ1-4; D gene uncertain. The V end lost 10 bases, the J end lost 5 bases, and 11 bases lay between the germline ends. Germline CDR1 is ENHRY and CDR2 is SYGVKD. The CDR3 is 12 amino acids. In DNA form, the CDR3 reads TGTGCCAATGTCGGTGAGAATGAAAAACTGTTTTTT. Encoded protein: CANVGENEKLFF.

This clonotype has a count of ten or more. The chain combines TRBV7-9 with TRBJ1-1; D gene unclear. V shed 5 bases and J shed 1 base, with 8 bases lying between them. The germline CDR1 and CDR2 sequences are SEHNR and FQNEAQ (reference sequence). This CDR3 contains 13 residues. Here the CDR3 reads CASSRGANTEAFF. For the CDR3, the DNA is TGTGCCAGCAGCCGTGGAGCGAACACTGAAGCTTTCTTT.

With regard to this clonotype: This may arise from a read error, as a much more abundant clone is one base away. This sequence joins TRBV28 and TRBJ2-1, with D possibly matching TRBD2 (5 bases). This CDR3 comprises 15 residues. Trimming removed 7 bases from V and 0 bases from J, with 13 bases in between. Germline loops: CDR1 MDHEN, CDR2 SYDVKM. The CDR3 is CASTELGSSYNEQFF. In DNA, the CDR3 is TGTGCCAGCACTGAACTAGGGAGCTCCTACAATGAGCAGTTCTTC.

A remark on this clonotype: A read error may produce the germline difference seen at one junction end. The V gene is TRBV6-6, the J gene TRBJ2-1; D gene ambiguous. The CDR3 sequence is 15 residues long. Germline values: CDR1 MNHNY, CDR2 SVGAGI (reference sequence). Written as DNA, the CDR3 is TGTGCCAGCAGTTACGGTACGACTGGCTACTATGAGCAGTTCTTC. Translating gives CASSYGTTGYYEQFF.

This clonotype was seen ten or more times. This sequence joins TRBV5-1 and TRBJ2-1; TRBD1 aligns across 7 bases. CDR3 size: 13 residues. Unmatched junction bases numbered 3, after V lost 4 bases and J lost 5 bases. Per the germline V gene, CDR1 is SGHRS and CDR2 is YFSETQ. CDR3 DNA sequence: TGCGCCAGCAGCGGGGACAGACACAATGAGCAGTTCTTC. This translates into CASSGDRHNEQFF.

Turning to this clonotype: One end of the junction varies from germline; a read error may be responsible. DNA of the CDR3: TGTTCCAGCAGTTACAGCGGGAGGCTCGGCGATGAGCAGTTCTTC. It is translated as CSSSYSGRLGDEQFF. The chain has TRBV6-5 and TRBJ2-1; TRBD2 matches 9 bases. Germline CDR1 is MNHEY and CDR2 is SVGAGI. This CDR3 comprises 15 residues.

As to this clonotype: The junction departs from the called germline gene at one end, perhaps through a read error. This chain uses TRBV12-3 or TRBV12-4 with TRBJ2-1; TRBD2 matches 16 bases. The CDR3 length is 16 residues. Written as DNA, the CDR3 is TGTGCCAGCAGGGGACTAGCGGGAGGGGACTACAATGAGCAGTTTTTC. It is translated as CASRGLAGGDYNEQFF.

This clonotype was detected only a few times. This may come from a read error, since a much larger clone is one base off. The CDR3 end shows no conserved phenylalanine or tryptophan, and so a read error is likely. The chain couples TRBV24-1 to TRBJ2-3; TRBD2 aligns across 8 bases. Germline loops: CDR1 KGHDR, CDR2 SFDVKD. V was pared by 5 bases and J by 1 base, with 7 bases of the junction left unmatched. This CDR3 has 16 residues. The CDR3 loop is CATSGAGGGGTDTQYL. The CDR3 DNA reads as TGTGCCACCAGTGGGGCGGGAGGAGGAGGCACAGATACGCAGTATCTT.

On this clonotype: The junction shows a germline mismatch at one end, possibly a read error. The chain recombines TRBV11-2 with TRBJ1-2; possibly TRBD1 for D (5 bases). This CDR3 has 15 amino acids. In germline, CDR1 is SGHAT, CDR2 FQNNGV. CDR3 amino acids: CVSSPCQTENYGYTF. DNA for the CDR3: TGCGTCAGCAGCCCCTGTCAGACAGAAAACTATGGCTACACCTTC.

A remark on this clonotype: Here the CDR3 omits its conserved ending phenylalanine or tryptophan, so a read error is the likely source. The DNA is omitted, as the CDR3 cannot be located on it reliably, and the CDR3 follows TCRdb's listing. V is TRBV29-1 and J is TRBJ2-1; TRBD2, the table's D call, was not compared with the DNA. The CDR3 length equals 17 residues, ends included. Germline V gene data show CDR1 as SQVTM and CDR2 as ANQGSEA. The CDR3 sequence: CSVEGVGGESSYYEQLL.

About this clonotype: Since a much larger clone is just one base distant, this may be a read error. The chain links TRBV6-1 to TRBJ1-4, with D perhaps matching TRBD1 (6 bases). Trimming left V 8 bases short and J 3 bases short, with 13 bases between. Germline CDR1 is MNHNS and CDR2 is SASEGT. The length of the CDR3 is 14 residues. The CDR3 reads CASERQDANEKLFF. The DNA of the CDR3 is TGTGCCAGCGAGAGACAGGATGCTAATGAAAAACTGTTTTTT.

This clonotype appeared a few times. A single base separates this from a much larger clone, so it may be a read error. The chain carries TRBV5-4 and TRBJ2-1; no clear D gene. Germline CDR1 is SGHNT and CDR2 is YYREEE (reference sequence). The CDR3 has 12 residues. V was pared by 1 base and J by 7 bases, with 6 bases between. Here the CDR3 DNA reads TGTGCCAGCAGCTTGAGCCTGAATGAGCAGTTCTTC. Translation: CASSLSLNEQFF.

As concerns this clonotype: A much larger clone lies a single base off, so this may be a read error. This rearrangement joins TRBV12-3 or TRBV12-4 to TRBJ2-3, with unresolved D. CDR3 size: 14 residues. CDR3 nucleotide sequence: TGTCCCAGCACCTTGGGCAGCCACACAGATACGCAGTATTTT. This sequence encodes CPSTLGSHTDTQYF.

Of note for this clonotype: One end of the junction varies from germline; a read error may be responsible. V usage is TRBV4-2 and J usage is TRBJ2-3; 7 bases line up with TRBD1. Germline V gene sequence: CDR1 LGHNA, CDR2 YNFKEQ. This CDR3 has 17 residues. CDR3 loop: CASSQGVPGQRRDTQYF. CDR3 coding DNA: TGTGCAAGCAGCCAGGGCGTCCCGGGACAGAGGAGAGATACGCAGTATTTT.

This clonotype was observed a single time. One end of the junction does not line up with germline, which may come from a read error. V gene TRBV6-6 combines with J gene TRBJ1-1; D unclear. This CDR3 spans 15 amino acids. The germline CDR1 and CDR2 sequences are MNHNY and SVGAGI (reference sequence). CDR3 coding DNA: TGTACCAGCAGTTACGATGTCAGGCTGAACACTGAAGCTTTCTTT. Translated: CTSSYDVRLNTEAFF.

This clonotype turned up a few times. This clone may be a read error of a much larger clone one base away. The gene calls are TRBV4-1 and TRBJ2-7; 10 bases are shared with TRBD2. This CDR3 is built from 18 residues. Germline CDR1 reads MGHRA; CDR2 reads YSYEKL. In DNA form, the CDR3 reads TGCACCAGCAGCCAAGATCGGGGGAGTACTAGCGGGAACTACGAGCAGTACTTC. Translating it yields CTSSQDRGSTSGNYEQYF.

This clonotype came up a few times. This could be a read error, since a much larger clone is one nucleotide away. This rearrangement joins TRBV12-3 or TRBV12-4 to TRBJ2-1; TRBD2 agrees at 7 bases. This CDR3 is 14 amino acids long. Trimming took 6 bases from V and 6 from J; bases not matched to a gene: 8. The CDR3: CASSGGLTINEQFF. The CDR3 DNA reads TGTGCCAGCAGCGGGGGACTAACCATCAATGAGCAGTTCTTC.